The following is a T cell receptor (beta chain) sequence with its context. Antigen: not known. The entry originates in a study of human CD8 memory T cell subsets. Preparation of the TCR beta libraries relied on UMI-labeled 5' RACE. TCRdb reprocessed the 5' RACE reads and reports one entry per CDR3 protein, with no DNA. The table for this sample gives about 11,000 distinct CDR3 sequences. Total CD8+ T cells underwent enrichment via negative magnetic separation. The RNA's source was duplicate vials of more than 130,000 sorted CD8+ T cells per subset. The CDR3 covers 11 residues. Germline values: CDR1 LGHNT, CDR2 FRNRAP. Notes on the study in general: Precursor exhausted T cells and stem-like memory T cells were similarly highly diverse, while effector memory cells were not.

Sequenced sample: CD8+ T cells from PBMCs. The clonotype comes from a human donor in good health. V gene TRBV12-5 combines with J gene TRBJ2-7. This chain's CDR3 is CASGLGYEQYF.